Presented here are 21 T cell receptor beta chains from one specimen sequenced in a study of cytomegalovirus exposure and HLA in healthy donors. Some clones are missing from TCRdb's copy, which holds only in-frame ones; the method was immunoSEQ multiplex PCR. Counted here are around 150,000 clones, 85% to 90% occurring once; the ten biggest clones make up roughly 4.2%. The specimen was PBMCs. Receptor source: a young man in good health and CMV-seropositive.

This sequence joins TRBV7-9 and TRBJ2-1; 9 bases are shared with TRBD2. Germline V CDR1 and CDR2: SEHNR, FQNEAQ (reference sequence). CDR3 length: 16 residues. The ends lost 1 base at V and 5 bases at J; junction bases unmatched: 6. Here the CDR3 reads CASSLEGTSRNNEQFF. The CDR3 DNA reads as TGTGCCAGCAGCTTAGAAGGGACTAGCAGAAACAATGAGCAGTTCTTC. Full variable domain (outside the CDR3, taken from reference TRBV7-9 and TRBJ2-1): DTGVSQNPRHKITKRGQNVTFRCDPISEHNRLYWYRQTLGQGPEFLTYFQNEAQLEKSRLLSDRFSAERPKGSFSTLEIQRTEQGDSAMYLCASSLEGTSRNNEQFFGPGTRLTVL.

This rearrangement joins TRBV6-1 to TRBJ2-7; weak D call: TRBD1 (6 bases). Trimming cost V 4 bases and J 2 bases, with 15 bases left between them. CDR1 and CDR2 from the germline V gene are MNHNS and SASEGT. This CDR3 is 15 amino acids long. CDR3 protein: CASSVDSQSPYEQYF. CDR3 DNA sequence: TGTGCCAGCAGTGTGGACAGTCAATCCCCCTACGAGCAGTACTTC.

This chain joins TRBV7-2 and TRBJ2-7; TRBD2 matches at 14 bases. V lost 5 bases and J lost 7; bases outside the gene matches: 4. CDR3 length: 14 residues. Germline loops: CDR1 SGHTA, CDR2 FQGNSA. CDR3 in DNA: TGTGCCAGCAGCCCTTGGACTAGCGGGGGGGAGCAGTACTTC. Protein: CASSPWTSGGEQYF.

This chain links TRBV7-9 with TRBJ2-3; maybe TRBD2 (6 bases). Trimming took off 4 bases at V and 4 bases at J, with 15 bases between the two ends. Germline CDR1 and CDR2: SEHNR and FQNEAQ (reference sequence). The CDR3 spans 15 residues. CDR3 region: CASSSSGAEADTQYF. DNA for the CDR3: TGTGCCAGCAGCTCTTCGGGAGCCGAAGCAGATACGCAGTATTTT. Filled out from reference TRBV7-9 and TRBJ2-3, the complete variable domain reads DTGVSQNPRHKITKRGQNVTFRCDPISEHNRLYWYRQTLGQGPEFLTYFQNEAQLEKSRLLSDRFSAERPKGSFSTLEIQRTEQGDSAMYLCASSSSGAEADTQYFGPGTRLTVL.

V and J are TRBV23-1 and TRBJ2-2; possible D gene TRBD1, 7 bases. TRBV23-1 is an open reading frame, and its role is uncertain. Trimming cost V 7 bases and J 4 bases, with 19 bases left between them. The CDR3 is 16 residues long. The CDR3 sequence is CASNRQGGRGTGELFF. CDR3 DNA sequence: TGCGCCAGCAACCGACAGGGAGGAAGGGGCACCGGGGAGCTGTTTTTT.

The gene calls are TRBV6-4 and TRBJ2-3; 9 bases map to TRBD2. CDR1 MRHNA and CDR2 SNTAGT come from the germline V gene. Trimming removed 5 bases from V and 6 bases from J; junction bases left unmatched: 9. The CDR3 totals 15 residues. CDR3 loop: CASSRLAGDTDTQYF. CDR3 nucleotides: TGTGCCAGCAGTCGGTTAGCGGGGGACACGGATACGCAGTATTTT.

The table lists this clone with a few counts. This rearrangement joins TRBV28 to TRBJ2-7; 8 bases agree with TRBD1. V lost 5 bases, J lost 1 base, and 10 bases stayed unmatched. CDR1 is MDHEN, CDR2 SYDVKM, per germline. CDR3 length: 16 residues. The CDR3 protein is CASSAPGQGRSYEQYF. CDR3 nucleotides: TGTGCCAGCAGTGCACCTGGACAGGGTAGGTCCTACGAGCAGTACTTC.

In this sample, this clone turned up once. The chain joins TRBV29-1 to TRBJ2-1; 7 nucleotides agree with TRBD1. The V gene's germline CDR1 is SQVTM and CDR2 ANQGSEA. After removal of 1 base from V and 6 bases from J, the junction contained 9 bases not matched to a gene. The CDR3 has 15 amino acids. CDR3: CSVEGLGGLINEQFF. CDR3 DNA sequence: TGCAGCGTTGAAGGGCTAGGGGGCTTGATCAATGAGCAGTTCTTC.

V gene TRBV28 combines with J gene TRBJ2-3; 11 bases match TRBD2. This CDR3 contains 15 residues. V shed 7 bases and J 7 bases; nucleotides not matched to a gene: 10. The V gene's germline CDR1 is MDHEN and CDR2 SYDVKM. The CDR3 spells CASNIAGGRGYTQYF. The CDR3 DNA sequence: TGTGCCAGCAACATAGCGGGAGGGCGTGGGTATACGCAGTATTTT.

The gene calls are TRBV9 and TRBJ2-3, with D possibly matching TRBD2 (5 bases). The germline gives CDR1 SGDLS, CDR2 YYNGEE. The CDR3 totals 15 residues. V was pared by 0 bases and J by 5 bases, with 13 bases between. The CDR3 loop is CASSVGVGAVDTQYF. The CDR3 DNA is TGTGCCAGCAGCGTAGGGGTGGGAGCGGTAGATACGCAGTATTTT.

The chain is built from TRBV6-1 and TRBJ1-4, with 10 nucleotides matching TRBD1. V dropped 7 bases and J dropped 5; count of bases not matched to a gene: 7. Germline CDR1 reads MNHNS; CDR2 reads SASEGT. The CDR3 length is 15 residues. CDR3 sequence reads: CASTLDRGRNEKLFF. As DNA, the CDR3 is TGTGCCAGCACCTTAGACAGGGGGCGGAATGAAAAACTGTTTTTT.

This rearrangement joins TRBV4-1 to TRBJ2-4; maybe TRBD1 (6 bases). Germline V gene sequence: CDR1 MGHRA, CDR2 YSYEKL. V was cut by 2 bases and J by 1 base, with 15 bases left in between. The length of the CDR3 is 17 residues. CDR3 nucleotides: TGCGCCAGCAGCCAACCTTACAGGGAAGGGGCCAAAAACATTCAGTACTTC. Translating it yields CASSQPYREGAKNIQYF.

V is TRBV18 and J is TRBJ2-7; 7 bases are a match to TRBD1. Germline assignment: CDR1 KGHSH and CDR2 LQKENI. There are 16 residues in the CDR3. Losses at the gene ends were 3 bases for V and 1 base for J; bases not matched to a gene: 9. DNA of the CDR3: TGTGCCAGCTCACCCCGACCGACAGGGAGTTCCTACGAGCAGTACTTC. Residues: CASSPRPTGSSYEQYF.

The chain has TRBV7-6 and TRBJ2-1, with TRBD2 matching over 10 bases. The CDR3 sequence is 16 residues long. Germline-derived CDR1 and CDR2 are SGHVS and FNYEAQ. V shed 1 base, J shed 8 bases, and the junction held 8 bases outside the gene matches. The CDR3 DNA sequence: TGTGCCAGCAGCTTAGTATCTAGCGGGAGCAGGGATGAGCAGTTCTTC. Its translation is CASSLVSSGSRDEQFF.

V is TRBV4-1 and J is TRBJ2-3, with TRBD2 identical over 7 bases. CDR3 length: 17 amino acids. Germline trimming cut 0 bases from V and 1 base from J; bases unmatched to any gene: 7. Per the germline V gene, CDR1 is MGHRA and CDR2 is YSYEKL. This CDR3 is CASSQDLWSGGTDTQYF. The CDR3 coding sequence is TGCGCCAGCAGCCAAGACCTTTGGAGCGGGGGCACAGATACGCAGTATTTT.

This rearrangement joins TRBV7-3 to TRBJ2-3; tentative D call: TRBD2 (5 bases). The CDR3 runs to 15 residues. Germline CDR1 reads SGHTA; CDR2 reads FQGTGA. V was shortened by 2 bases and J by 2 bases, with 11 bases between the two germline ends. The CDR3, as DNA: TGTGCCAGCAGCTTAGCGGGTACCTTCACAGATACGCAGTATTTT. Translated: CASSLAGTFTDTQYF.

The gene calls are TRBV27 and TRBJ1-2; a possible D gene is TRBD1 (6 bases). The CDR3 sequence is 14 residues long. V was clipped by 6 bases and J by 8 bases, with 19 bases between them. From germline, CDR1 is MNHEY and CDR2 SMNVEV (reference sequence). This CDR3 reads CASRGTTMLTGYTF. For the CDR3, the DNA is TGTGCCAGCAGGGGGACAACGATGTTGACGGGCTACACCTTC.

This sequence joins TRBV10-3 and TRBJ1-1, with 7 bases aligning to TRBD1. CDR1 is ENHRY and CDR2 is SYGVKD in the germline V gene. This CDR3 comprises 14 residues. V gave up 3 bases and J gave up 4 bases; unmatched junction bases: 5. CDR3: CAISDSTGVTEAFF. The DNA of the CDR3 is TGTGCCATCAGTGACTCTACAGGGGTCACTGAAGCTTTCTTT.

V gene TRBV2 combines with J gene TRBJ2-1, with D possibly TRBD2 on 6 matching bases. CDR1 SNHLY and CDR2 FYNNEI come from the germline V gene. The CDR3 totals 15 residues. Trimming pared 5 bases from V and 0 bases from J, leaving 11 bases between. The CDR3 sequence is CASSPSATSYNEQFF. CDR3 bases: TGTGCCAGCAGTCCTAGCGCGACCTCCTACAATGAGCAGTTCTTC.

The chain combines TRBV5-1 with TRBJ2-2; TRBD2 matches 7 bases. The CDR3 loop spans 16 amino acids. Per the germline V gene, CDR1 is SGHRS and CDR2 is YFSETQ. The V segment lost 2 bases and the J segment 0 bases; nucleotides outside the gene matches: 4. The CDR3 sequence is CASSLASGPNTGELFF. The CDR3 nucleotides read TGCGCCAGCAGCTTAGCTAGCGGACCGAACACCGGGGAGCTGTTTTTT.

This rearrangement joins TRBV6-1 to TRBJ1-3; no reliable D call. The germline V gene has CDR1 MNHNS and CDR2 SASEGT. CDR3 length equals 15 residues. V dropped 0 bases and J dropped 0 bases, with 6 bases sitting between them. CDR3 DNA sequence: TGTGCCAGCAGTGAAGCCCGGTACTCTGGAAACACCATATATTTT. It is translated as CASSEARYSGNTIYF.